The 24 T cell receptor beta chains presented below share a single source sample, sequenced in a study of technical replicates of blood from a handful of donors. The method was immunoSEQ multiplex PCR; TCRdb's version includes in-frame clones alone and lacks a portion of them. The sample includes 60,000 to 80,000 clones, about nine tenths of them seen just once. The sequenced sample consisted of PBMCs. These receptors were collected from a human donor in good health. Some clones in this sample may be carry-over from other donors' samples.

The V call is TRBV18, the J call TRBJ1-2; perhaps TRBD1 as D (6 bases). Between the trimmed V and J ends, which lost 5 bases and 2 bases, there was a span of 15 bases. Germline CDR1 reads KGHSH; CDR2 reads LQKENI. CDR3 length: 15 amino acids. This CDR3 is CASSDTGILNYGYTF. As DNA, the CDR3 is TGTGCCAGCTCAGATACAGGGATTTTAAACTATGGCTACACCTTC.

The V and J genes are TRBV4-3 and TRBJ2-3; 8 bases fit TRBD2. Germline CDR1 and CDR2: LGHNA and YSLEER. This CDR3 comprises 16 residues. Germline trimming cut 1 base from V and 0 bases from J; bases unmatched to any gene: 3. Here the CDR3 DNA reads TGCGCCAGCAGCCAAGTGACGGGGGGGAGCACAGATACGCAGTATTTT. It translates to CASSQVTGGSTDTQYF.

The chain is built from TRBV7-9 and TRBJ2-5; TRBD1 might be the D (6 bases). Germline CDR1 and CDR2: SEHNR and FQNEAQ (reference sequence). Trimming took off 5 bases at V and 4 bases at J, with 17 bases between the two ends. The CDR3 is made up of 15 amino acids. For the CDR3, the DNA is TGTGCCAGCAGCCACAGGGCCGACTCGCGAGAGACCCAGTACTTC. This encodes CASSHRADSRETQYF.

The DNA of the CDR3 is TGTGCCAGCAGCTTATGGACATTGAATCCTGAAGCTTTCTTT. Its translation: CASSLWTLNPEAFF. J is TRBJ1-1 and V is TRBV7-9; weak D call: TRBD1 (5 bases). The CDR3 runs to 14 residues. The germline V and J ends were trimmed by 2 bases and 6 bases, with 13 bases remaining between them. Per germline, CDR1 SEHNR and CDR2 FQNEAQ (reference sequence).

The rearrangement joins TRBV6-6 to TRBJ1-5; TRBD1 matches at 7 bases. In germline, CDR1 is MNHNY, CDR2 SVGAGI (reference sequence). The CDR3 spans 14 residues. Germline trimming cut 7 bases from V and 3 bases from J; bases unmatched to any gene: 6. CDR3 region: CASTPGQINQPQHF. CDR3 coding DNA: TGTGCCAGCACTCCGGGACAGATCAATCAGCCCCAGCATTTT.

The CDR3 DNA sequence: TGTGCCAGCGGGGCAAACACTGAAGCTTTCTTT. Encoded protein: CASGANTEAFF. This chain connects TRBV6-1 to TRBJ1-1, with D perhaps TRBD1 (5 bases). The CDR3 consists of 11 residues. Between the trimmed V and J ends, which lost 8 bases and 2 bases, there was a span of 6 bases. Germline-derived CDR1 and CDR2 are MNHNS and SASEGT.

The rearrangement uses TRBV10-3 and TRBJ1-5; D is possibly TRBD1 (5 bases). Trimming removed 6 bases at V and 2 bases at J, with 14 bases between. Looked up from germline, CDR1 is ENHRY and CDR2 is SYGVKD. The CDR3 contains 15 residues. CDR3 DNA: TGTGCCATCAGGGGCGGTTCGGGGGGCAATCAGCCCCAGCATTTT. Residues: CAIRGGSGGNQPQHF.

This rearrangement joins TRBV7-2 to TRBJ1-1; possibly TRBD1 for D (5 bases). The germline V gene encodes CDR1 SGHTA and CDR2 FQGNSA. V gave up 2 bases and J gave up 5 bases, with 12 bases separating them. The CDR3 is 14 amino acids. The CDR3 DNA reads TGTGCCAGCAGCTTATTGTATGGGGCAACTGAAGCTTTCTTT. As protein: CASSLLYGATEAFF.

V is TRBV29-1 and J is TRBJ2-5, with a possible D match to TRBD1 (6 bases). Germline-derived CDR1 and CDR2 are SQVTM and ANQGSEA. The CDR3 covers 14 residues. The V end was cut by 7 bases, the J end by 0 bases, with 15 bases between. CDR3 sequence reads: CSATDSTYQETQYF. The CDR3 bases are TGCAGCGCTACGGACAGCACGTACCAAGAGACCCAGTACTTC.

The J gene is TRBJ2-7, the V gene TRBV4-1, with 9 nucleotides matching TRBD1. CDR1 and CDR2 (germline): MGHRA, YSYEKL. V dropped 6 bases and J dropped 2; count of bases not matched to a gene: 2. The CDR3 is made up of 13 amino acids. The CDR3 region is CASRRTGAYEQYF. The CDR3 DNA sequence: TGCGCCAGCAGACGGACAGGGGCCTACGAGCAGTACTTC.

V and J are TRBV7-2 and TRBJ2-1; TRBD2 is a possible D gene (6 bases). Trimming left V 4 bases short and J 9 bases short, with 13 bases between. Germline-derived CDR1 and CDR2 are SGHTA and FQGNSA. The CDR3 totals 13 residues. The CDR3 DNA follows: TGTGCCAGCAGCTCGGGACTGTCGCCTGAGCAGTTCTTC. Amino acid sequence: CASSSGLSPEQFF. Full variable domain (outside the CDR3, taken from reference TRBV7-2 and TRBJ2-1): GAGVSQSPSNKVTEKGKDVELRCDPISGHTALYWYRQSLGQGLEFLIYFQGNSAPDKSGLPSDRFSAERTGGSVSTLTIQRTQQEDSAVYLCASSSGLSPEQFFGPGTRLTVL.

This clone was found once. The V gene is TRBV2, the J gene TRBJ2-4; D not certain. The CDR3 runs 12 residues. Germline V gene sequence: CDR1 SNHLY, CDR2 FYNNEI. V lost 3 bases, J lost 5 bases, and 5 bases lay in between. The CDR3 coding sequence is TGTGCCAGCAGTGATTCCGAAAACATTCAGTACTTC. Encoded protein: CASSDSENIQYF.

The chain links TRBV4-2 to TRBJ2-1; maybe TRBD2 (5 bases). CDR3 size: 16 residues. The ends were cut back, 0 bases at V and 0 bases at J, with 9 bases in the middle. The germline CDR1 and CDR2 sequences are LGHNA and YNFKEQ. The CDR3 region is CASSQDGSYSYNEQFF. As DNA, the CDR3 is TGTGCCAGCAGCCAAGATGGGAGTTACTCCTACAATGAGCAGTTCTTC.

This chain uses TRBV5-8 with TRBJ2-7; maybe TRBD1 (6 bases). Germline CDR1 is SGHTS and CDR2 is YDEGEE. The CDR3 has 14 amino acids. Trimming removed 0 bases at V and 6 bases at J, with 13 bases between. CDR3 amino acids: CASSLGTAAGEQYF. In nucleotides, the CDR3 is TGTGCCAGCAGCTTGGGGACAGCTGCGGGCGAGCAGTACTTC.

J is TRBJ1-1 and V is TRBV6-6, with D unresolved. V was pared by 2 bases and J by 0 bases, with 10 bases between. The V gene's germline CDR1 is MNHNY and CDR2 SVGAGI (reference sequence). The CDR3 runs 15 residues. Here the CDR3 DNA reads TGTGCCAGCAGTTACCTGACAAGGTTGAACACTGAAGCTTTCTTT. Its protein is CASSYLTRLNTEAFF.

This clone was detected only a few times. This chain connects TRBV6-6 to TRBJ2-5, with a tentative D call TRBD2 (6 bases). V was trimmed by 5 bases and J by 7 bases, leaving 11 bases between them. The CDR3 is 12 residues long. Per the germline V gene, CDR1 is MNHNY and CDR2 is SVGAGI (reference sequence). The DNA for the CDR3 is TGTGCCAGCAGTCCGGACGGGGGGACCCAGTACTTC. Translated: CASSPDGGTQYF.

CDR3 region: CASSLWTDRPQHF. The CDR3 nucleotides read TGTGCCAGCAGCTTGTGGACAGACCGGCCCCAGCATTTT. The V gene is TRBV11-2, the J gene TRBJ1-5; D possibly corresponds to TRBD1 (6 bases). This CDR3 is 13 amino acids long. From germline, CDR1 is SGHAT and CDR2 FQNNGV. Trimming took off 3 bases at V and 9 bases at J, with 12 bases between the two ends.

The rearrangement links TRBV4-3 to TRBJ2-7; D uncertain. Germline V lookup: CDR1 LGHNA, CDR2 YSLEER. Trimming left V 0 bases short and J 1 base short, with 4 bases between. This CDR3 region has 13 residues. The CDR3 loop reads CASSQDRSYEQYF. In DNA, the CDR3 is TGCGCCAGCAGCCAAGACAGATCCTACGAGCAGTACTTC.

The chain employs TRBV6-6 and TRBJ1-2; 8 nucleotides match TRBD1. The germline gives CDR1 MNHNY, CDR2 SVGAGI (reference sequence). The CDR3 is 16 amino acids. Unmatched junction bases numbered 12, after V lost 4 bases and J lost 5 bases. The CDR3 here is CASSSITGTGPYGYTF. Written as DNA, the CDR3 is TGTGCCAGCAGTTCCATAACCGGGACAGGACCTTATGGCTACACCTTC.

This clone was observed once. V and J are TRBV4-2 and TRBJ2-5; D uncertain. The germline V gene has CDR1 LGHNA and CDR2 YNFKEQ. The CDR3 contains 13 residues. The V end lost 0 bases, the J end lost 5 bases, and 7 bases lay between the germline ends. CDR3 protein: CASSQDMRETQYF. The DNA of the CDR3 is TGTGCCAGCAGCCAAGATATGCGGGAGACCCAGTACTTC.

V gene TRBV4-3 combines with J gene TRBJ2-3, with TRBD2 identical over 10 bases. CDR3 length: 17 residues. J was trimmed by 2 bases and V by 0 bases; bases with no gene match: 5. Germline assignment: CDR1 LGHNA and CDR2 YSLEER. CDR3 in DNA: TGCGCCAGCAGCCAAGATAGAACTAGCGGGGCCACAGATACGCAGTATTTT. Its protein product is CASSQDRTSGATDTQYF.

The genes are TRBV20-1 and TRBJ2-1; tentatively, D is TRBD2 (5 bases). Trimming removed 6 bases from V and 9 bases from J, with 12 bases in between. The CDR3 consists of 11 residues. The germline CDR1 and CDR2 sequences are DFQATT and SNEGSKA (reference sequence). The CDR3: CSAERRAEQFF. DNA for the CDR3: TGCAGTGCCGAAAGGCGGGCTGAGCAGTTCTTC.

The J gene is TRBJ2-7, the V gene TRBV6-6; D call uncertain. Germline V lookup: CDR1 MNHNY, CDR2 SVGAGI (reference sequence). V was pared by 2 bases and J by 1 base, with 12 bases between. The CDR3 sequence is 15 residues long. The CDR3 is CASSYIRRGSYEQYF. Here the CDR3 DNA reads TGTGCCAGCAGTTACATCCGAAGAGGTTCCTACGAGCAGTACTTC.

This clone has a handful of counts. CDR3 DNA: TGCGCCAGCAGCCAAGGTCCCCCGTCGGGTGGGAACACTGAAGCTTTCTTT. Protein: CASSQGPPSGGNTEAFF. The chain uses TRBV4-3 and TRBJ1-1; D is unclear. V was trimmed by 1 base and J by 1 base, leaving 16 bases between them. The germline V gene has CDR1 LGHNA and CDR2 YSLEER. The CDR3 consists of 17 residues.